One T cell receptor (beta chain) is described in this entry. Its cognate antigen has yet to be identified. Within one base of it there is no much larger clone, and no base qualities were kept. The entry originates in a study of cytomegalovirus exposure and HLA in healthy donors (TCRdb year 2017). Context from the whole study: A later analysis indicated that the 90 to 150 validation repertoires were generated on the platform also employed for the approximately 700 repertoires of the first cohort. The study was designed to test whether signatures of past pathogen exposure could be identified by cataloging public T cell receptors. Besides the first cohort of hundreds of subjects, a separate validation cohort made up of 120 different subjects was used. To predict cytomegalovirus infection status, the study brought together high-throughput TCR immunosequencing, statistical association of individual TCRs with disease status, and machine learning. The paper as a whole reports these results and caveats: Of the cluster scores, 90% to 95% were above 0 in a later analysis, which found that TCRs clustered in the first cohort also tended to co-occur in the approximately 130 validation repertoires. Cytomegalovirus status was reported to be diagnosed by the classifier with high specificity and sensitivity in both the original and validation cohorts. The study listed 150 to 200 TCR beta chains as associated with cytomegalovirus. All 130 or so repertoires were used to score co-occurrence in the validation cohort in a later analysis, because that analysis had no HLA typing for the cohort. Three of the identified cytomegalovirus-associated TCR beta chains were confirmed in vitro to be specific for cytomegalovirus antigens. The authors suggested that the approach could potentially be extended to other disease states and immunological phenotypes. Most TCR sequences were seen in very few donors, while some public TCRs were found in many individuals.

The donors belonged to the validation cohort of around 130 subjects, which was separate from the approximately 700-subject first cohort. Including the terminal cysteine and phenylalanine, the CDR3 comprises 14 residues. The sequence is cut down to CDR3 DNA, 42 bases in frame from base 1. Relative to germline, V is 6 bases shorter and J is 5 bases shorter, with 16 bases between their ends. The germline V gene sets CDR1 to ENHRY and CDR2 to SYGVKD. Receptors were amplified or captured by the immunoSEQ multiplex PCR assay. On the study's bioinformatics: A statistical classification framework was built for diagnosing cytomegalovirus status from the catalog of TCR beta chain sequences. Held by TCRdb, this immuneACCESS table contains in-frame sequences only and omits some clones. Under half of the omission traces to an unresolved V gene where checked; the cause of the rest is unknown. V and J calls plus clone size are reproduced from that table; the DNA served to infer D and trimming. The sample yields around 300,000 clones; around nine tenths were counted once. The ten largest clones capture about 0.86% of the sample.

The specimen sequenced was PBMCs. This receptor was taken from a woman younger than 35 in good health and CMV-seronegative. The chain links TRBV10-3 with TRBJ1-1; the D gene is perhaps TRBD1, on 6 matching bases. The CDR3 sequence is CAISRTGTGTEAFF. The nucleotide sequence is TGTGCCATCAGCCGAACAGGGACGGGAACTGAAGCTTTCTTT.